This T cell receptor (beta chain) was sequenced for a study of blood T cell repertoires in COVID-19. As for the study in general: From T cells, B-cell-depleted T cells, or PBMCs came the material, which was cDNA or gDNA.

This clone was picked up one time. Original methodology: By means of reference gene primer amplification, nucleated cell counts were estimated. Measured with immunoSEQ multiplex PCR; TCRdb has only the in-frame clones, and not every one. V and J calls and clone size are copied from that table; D and trimming were computed from the DNA. Of about 120,000 clones listed, about 87% were seen once; the top ten hold more than 25%. Trimming left V 2 bases short and J 1 base short, with 8 bases between. CDR1 and CDR2 from the germline V gene are KGHDR and SFDVKD. The length of the CDR3 is 15 residues. The receptor was isolated from an older woman with acute or convalescent COVID-19. The sequenced sample consisted of peripheral blood. This chain connects TRBV24-1 to TRBJ1-5; D ambiguous. The CDR3 DNA is TGTGCCACCAGTGATTGCCTACGAAGCAATCAGCCCCAGCATTTT. It encodes CATSDCLRSNQPQHF.